This T cell receptor beta chain was recovered during a study of blood T cell repertoires in COVID-19. The CDR3 covers 14 residues. The germline V and J ends were trimmed by 10 bases and 8 bases, with 23 bases remaining between them. Germline CDR1 reads MDHEN; CDR2 reads SYDVKM. In the authors' methods: Estimates of nucleated cell counts were drawn from the amplification of reference gene primers. TCRdb's table, derived via immunoSEQ multiplex PCR, lists solely in-frame clones and lacks some. V, J and clone size reflect that table, while D and trimming were determined from the DNA. The table has a few hundred thousand clones, around 90% seen once; the top ten hold 1%.

The chain combines TRBV28 with TRBJ1-2, with D possibly matching TRBD1 (6 bases). The sequence was obtained from a man aged 50 to 60 with active or convalescent COVID-19. The sample comprised peripheral blood. DNA of the CDR3: TGTGCCAACCCTCGGACCTTGGGGGCTGAAGGCTACACCTTC. Protein: CANPRTLGAEGYTF.